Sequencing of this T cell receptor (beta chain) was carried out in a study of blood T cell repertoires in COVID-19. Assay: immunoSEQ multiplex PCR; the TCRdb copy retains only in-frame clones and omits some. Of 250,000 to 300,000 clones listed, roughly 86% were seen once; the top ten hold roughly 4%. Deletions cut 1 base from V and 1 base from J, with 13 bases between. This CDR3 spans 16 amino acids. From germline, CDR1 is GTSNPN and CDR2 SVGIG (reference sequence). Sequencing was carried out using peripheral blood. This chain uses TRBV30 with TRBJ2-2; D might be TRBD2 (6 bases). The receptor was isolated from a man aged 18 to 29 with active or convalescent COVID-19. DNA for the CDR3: TGTGCCTGGAGTGGATCGGGCGGGGTGAACACCGGGGAGCTGTTTTTT. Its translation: CAWSGSGGVNTGELFF. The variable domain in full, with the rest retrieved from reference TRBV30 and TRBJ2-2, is SQTIHQWPATLVQPVGSPLSLECTVEGTSNPNLYWYRQAAGRGLQLLFYSVGIGQISSEVPQNLSASRPQDRQFILSSKKLLLSDSGFYLCAWSGSGGVNTGELFFGEGSRLTVL.